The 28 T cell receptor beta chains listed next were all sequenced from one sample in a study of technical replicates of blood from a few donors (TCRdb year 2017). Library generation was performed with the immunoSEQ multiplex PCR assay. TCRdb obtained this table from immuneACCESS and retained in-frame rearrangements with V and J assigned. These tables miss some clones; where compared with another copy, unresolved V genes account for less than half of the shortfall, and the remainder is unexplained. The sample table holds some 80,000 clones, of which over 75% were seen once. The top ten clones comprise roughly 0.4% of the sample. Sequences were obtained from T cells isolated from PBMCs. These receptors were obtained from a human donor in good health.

CDR3 sequence reads: CASSLYGGRIGNEQFF. CDR3 in DNA: TGTGCCAGCAGTTTATACGGGGGGCGGATAGGAAATGAGCAGTTCTTC. The chain recombines TRBV27 with TRBJ2-1, with TRBD2 as a possible D gene (7 bases). The CDR3 loop spans 16 amino acids. Trimming shortened V by 1 base and J by 7 bases, and 17 bases separated the two germline ends. The germline V gene has CDR1 MNHEY and CDR2 SMNVEV (reference sequence).

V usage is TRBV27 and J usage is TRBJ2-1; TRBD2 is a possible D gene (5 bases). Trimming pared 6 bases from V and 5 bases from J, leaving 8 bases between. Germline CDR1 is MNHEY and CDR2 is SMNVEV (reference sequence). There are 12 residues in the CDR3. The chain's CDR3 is CASSPLDNEQFF. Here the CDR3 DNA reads TGTGCCAGCAGCCCACTAGACAATGAGCAGTTCTTC.

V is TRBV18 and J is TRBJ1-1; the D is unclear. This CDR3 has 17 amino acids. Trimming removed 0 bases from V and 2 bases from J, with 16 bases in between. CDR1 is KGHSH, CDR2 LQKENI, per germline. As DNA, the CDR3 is TGTGCCAGCTCACCACCTAGAGGAGAACCTGCCAACACTGAAGCTTTCTTT. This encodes CASSPPRGEPANTEAFF.

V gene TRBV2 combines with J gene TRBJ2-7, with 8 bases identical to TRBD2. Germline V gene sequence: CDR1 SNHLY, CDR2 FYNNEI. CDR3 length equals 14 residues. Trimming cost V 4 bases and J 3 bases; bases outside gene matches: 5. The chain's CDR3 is CASSVSGTHYEQYF. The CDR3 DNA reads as TGTGCCAGCAGTGTTAGCGGGACCCACTACGAGCAGTACTTC.

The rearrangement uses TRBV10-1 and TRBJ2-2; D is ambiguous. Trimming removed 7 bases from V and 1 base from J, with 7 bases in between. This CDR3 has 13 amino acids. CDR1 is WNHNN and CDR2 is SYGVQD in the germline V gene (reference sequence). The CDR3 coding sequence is TGCGCCAGCACAGCTAGGAACACCGGGGAGCTGTTTTTT. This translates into CASTARNTGELFF.

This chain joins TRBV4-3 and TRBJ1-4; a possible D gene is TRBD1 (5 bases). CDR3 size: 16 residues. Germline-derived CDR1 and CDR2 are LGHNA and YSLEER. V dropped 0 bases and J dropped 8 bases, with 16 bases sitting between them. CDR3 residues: CASSQDYRGAGEKLFF. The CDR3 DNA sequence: TGCGCCAGCAGCCAAGATTATCGCGGGGCTGGGGAAAAACTGTTTTTT.

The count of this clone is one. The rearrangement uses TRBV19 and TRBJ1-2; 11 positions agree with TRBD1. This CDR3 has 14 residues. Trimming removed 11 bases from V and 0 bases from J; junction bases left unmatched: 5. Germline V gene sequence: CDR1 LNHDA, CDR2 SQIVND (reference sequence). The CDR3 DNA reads TGTGCCGGAGGGGACAGGGGGTCTAACTATGGCTACACCTTC. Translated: CAGGDRGSNYGYTF.

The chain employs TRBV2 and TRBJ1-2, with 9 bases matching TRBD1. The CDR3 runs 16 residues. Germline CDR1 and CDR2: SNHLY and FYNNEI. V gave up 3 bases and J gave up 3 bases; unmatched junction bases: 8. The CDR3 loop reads CASSDRDRVYDYGYTF. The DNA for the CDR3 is TGTGCCAGCAGTGATCGGGACAGGGTGTACGACTATGGCTACACCTTC. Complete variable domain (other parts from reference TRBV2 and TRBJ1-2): EPEVTQTPSHQVTQMGQEVILRCVPISNHLYFYWYRQILGQKVEFLVSFYNNEISEKSEIFDDQFSVERPDGSNFTLKIRSTKLEDSAMYFCASSDRDRVYDYGYTFGSGTRLTVV.

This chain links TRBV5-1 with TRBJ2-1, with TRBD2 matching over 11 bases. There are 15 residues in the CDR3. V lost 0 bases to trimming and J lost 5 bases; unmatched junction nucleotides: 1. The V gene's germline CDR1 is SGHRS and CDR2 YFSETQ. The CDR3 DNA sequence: TGCGCCAGCAGCTTGGTACTAGCGGGAGACAATGAGCAGTTCTTC. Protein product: CASSLVLAGDNEQFF.

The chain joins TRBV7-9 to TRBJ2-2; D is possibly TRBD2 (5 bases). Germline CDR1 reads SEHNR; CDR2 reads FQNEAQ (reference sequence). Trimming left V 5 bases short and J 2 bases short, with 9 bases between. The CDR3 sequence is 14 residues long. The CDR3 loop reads CASSQDSNTGELFF. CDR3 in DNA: TGTGCCAGCAGCCAGGACTCCAACACCGGGGAGCTGTTTTTT.

The DNA of the CDR3 is TGTGCCAGCACCCCCGGGGGGGCGGGGGACACTGAAGCTTTCTTT. Its protein is CASTPGGAGDTEAFF. The genes are TRBV7-6 and TRBJ1-1; D perhaps matches TRBD1 (6 bases). This CDR3 has 15 residues. Per the germline V gene, CDR1 is SGHVS and CDR2 is FNYEAQ. Trimming took off 7 bases at V and 3 bases at J, with 18 bases between the two ends.

The CDR3 nucleotides are TGCAGCGTTGAGCTGCGGGGACAGGGAACGGCCGGGGAGCTGTTTTTT. Its translation is CSVELRGQGTAGELFF. V gene TRBV29-1 combines with J gene TRBJ2-2; TRBD1 aligns across 9 bases. The CDR3 length is 16 residues. J lost 6 bases, V lost 3 bases, and 11 bases had no gene match. Germline CDR1 reads SQVTM; CDR2 reads ANQGSEA.

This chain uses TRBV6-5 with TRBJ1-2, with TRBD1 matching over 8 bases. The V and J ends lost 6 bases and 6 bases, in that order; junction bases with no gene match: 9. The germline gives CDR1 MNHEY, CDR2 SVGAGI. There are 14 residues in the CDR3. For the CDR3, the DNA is TGTGCCAGCAGCGTATCTCCGACAGGGGATGGCTACACCTTC. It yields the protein CASSVSPTGDGYTF.

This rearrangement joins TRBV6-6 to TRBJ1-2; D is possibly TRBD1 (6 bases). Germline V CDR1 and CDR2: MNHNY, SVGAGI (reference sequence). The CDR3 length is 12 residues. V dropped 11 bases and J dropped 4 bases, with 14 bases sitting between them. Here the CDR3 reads CASMTGTYGYTF. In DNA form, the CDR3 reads TGTGCCTCTATGACAGGCACCTATGGCTACACCTTC.

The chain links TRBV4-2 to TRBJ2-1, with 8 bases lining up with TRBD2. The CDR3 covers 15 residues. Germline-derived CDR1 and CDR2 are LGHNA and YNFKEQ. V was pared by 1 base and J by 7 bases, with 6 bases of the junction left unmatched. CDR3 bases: TGTGCCAGCAGCCAAGGAGGACGGGAGGGGAATGAGCAGTTCTTC. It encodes CASSQGGREGNEQFF.

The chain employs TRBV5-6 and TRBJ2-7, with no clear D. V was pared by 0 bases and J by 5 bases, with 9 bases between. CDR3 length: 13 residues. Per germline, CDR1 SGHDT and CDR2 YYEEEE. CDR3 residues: CASSLGSSHEQYF. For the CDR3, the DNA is TGTGCCAGCAGCTTGGGCAGTAGCCACGAGCAGTACTTC.

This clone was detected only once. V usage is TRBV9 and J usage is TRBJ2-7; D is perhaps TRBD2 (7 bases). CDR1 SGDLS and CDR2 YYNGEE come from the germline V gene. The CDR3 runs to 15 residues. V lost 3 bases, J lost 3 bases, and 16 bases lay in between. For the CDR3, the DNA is TGTGCCAGCAGCGAGGGGGAGGGGATCTTCTACGAGCAGTACTTC. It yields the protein CASSEGEGIFYEQYF. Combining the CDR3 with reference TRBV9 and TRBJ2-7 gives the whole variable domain DSGVTQTPKHLITATGQRVTLRCSPRSGDLSVYWYQQSLDQGLQFLIQYYNGEERAKGNILERFSAQQFPDLHSELNLSSLELGDSALYFCASSEGEGIFYEQYFGPGTRLTVT.

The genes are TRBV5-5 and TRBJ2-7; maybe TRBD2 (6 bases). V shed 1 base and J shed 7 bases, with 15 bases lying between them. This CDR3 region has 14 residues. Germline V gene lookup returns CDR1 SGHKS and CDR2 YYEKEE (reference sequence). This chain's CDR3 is CASSLMGGSREQYF. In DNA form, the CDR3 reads TGTGCCAGCAGCTTGATGGGGGGTTCGCGGGAGCAGTACTTC. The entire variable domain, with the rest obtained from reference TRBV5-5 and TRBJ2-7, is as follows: DAGVTQSPTHLIKTRGQQVTLRCSPISGHKSVSWYQQVLGQGPQFIFQYYEKEERGRGNFPDRFSARQFPNYSSELNVNALLLGDSALYLCASSLMGGSREQYFGPGTRLTVT.

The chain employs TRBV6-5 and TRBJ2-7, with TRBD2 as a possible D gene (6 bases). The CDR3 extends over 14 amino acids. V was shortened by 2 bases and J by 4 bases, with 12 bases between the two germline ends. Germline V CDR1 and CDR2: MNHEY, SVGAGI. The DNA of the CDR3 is TGTGCCAGCAGTTACCGCGGGGCTGGTTACGAGCAGTACTTC. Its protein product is CASSYRGAGYEQYF.

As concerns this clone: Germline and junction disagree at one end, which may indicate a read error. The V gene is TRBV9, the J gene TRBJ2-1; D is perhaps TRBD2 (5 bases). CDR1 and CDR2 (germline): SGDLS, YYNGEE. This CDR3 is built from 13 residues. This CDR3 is CASSALVYDEQFF. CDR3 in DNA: TGTGCCAGCAGCGCACTAGTCTACGATGAGCAGTTCTTC.

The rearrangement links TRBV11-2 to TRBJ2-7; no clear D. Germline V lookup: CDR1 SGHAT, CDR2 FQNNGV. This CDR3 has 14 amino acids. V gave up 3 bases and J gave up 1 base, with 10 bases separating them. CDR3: CASSFEPLSYEQYF. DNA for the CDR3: TGTGCCAGCAGCTTCGAGCCTCTTTCCTACGAGCAGTACTTC.

The CDR3 loop is CASSSFYRVKDQPQHF. CDR3 DNA: TGTGCCAGCAGCTCATTCTACAGGGTTAAGGATCAGCCCCAGCATTTT. The J gene is TRBJ1-5, the V gene TRBV5-6; TRBD1 might be the D (6 bases). CDR3 length: 16 residues. Per the germline V gene, CDR1 is SGHDT and CDR2 is YYEEEE. V shed 3 bases and J shed 5 bases, with 18 bases lying between them.

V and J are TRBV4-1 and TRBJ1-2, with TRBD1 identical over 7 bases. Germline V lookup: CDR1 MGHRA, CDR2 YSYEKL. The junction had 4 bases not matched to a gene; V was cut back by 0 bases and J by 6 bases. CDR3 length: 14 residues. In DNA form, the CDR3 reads TGCGCCAGCAGCCAAGAGACCAGGGGGGATGGCTACACCTTC. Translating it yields CASSQETRGDGYTF.

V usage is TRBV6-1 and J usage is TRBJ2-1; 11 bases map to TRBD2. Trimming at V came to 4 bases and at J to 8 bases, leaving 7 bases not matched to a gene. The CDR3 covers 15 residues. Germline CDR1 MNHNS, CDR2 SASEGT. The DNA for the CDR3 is TGTGCCAGCAGTGTTACTAGCGGGAGTTTCGATGAGCAGTTCTTC. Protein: CASSVTSGSFDEQFF.

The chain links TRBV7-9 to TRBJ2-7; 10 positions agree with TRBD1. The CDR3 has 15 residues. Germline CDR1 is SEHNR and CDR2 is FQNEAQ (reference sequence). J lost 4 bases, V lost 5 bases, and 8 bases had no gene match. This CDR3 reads CASSPDRGRNYEQYF. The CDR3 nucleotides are TGTGCCAGCAGCCCAGACAGGGGGCGTAATTACGAGCAGTACTTC.

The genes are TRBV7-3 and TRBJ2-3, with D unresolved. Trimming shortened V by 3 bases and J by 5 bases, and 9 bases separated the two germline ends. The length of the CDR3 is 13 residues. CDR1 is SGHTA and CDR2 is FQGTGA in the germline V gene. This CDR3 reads CASSFRVQDTQYF. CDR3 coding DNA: TGTGCCAGCAGCTTCCGGGTCCAAGATACGCAGTATTTT. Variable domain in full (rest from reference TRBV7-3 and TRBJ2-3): GAGVSQTPSNKVTEKGKYVELRCDPISGHTALYWYRQSLGQGPEFLIYFQGTGAADDSGLPNDRFFAVRPEGSVSTLKIQRTERGDSAVYLCASSFRVQDTQYFGPGTRLTVL.

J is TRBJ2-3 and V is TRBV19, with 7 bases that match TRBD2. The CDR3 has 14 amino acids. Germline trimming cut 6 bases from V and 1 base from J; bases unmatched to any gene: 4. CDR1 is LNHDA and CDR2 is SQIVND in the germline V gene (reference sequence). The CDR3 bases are TGTGCCAGTAGGCCTAGCGGTGGCACAGATACGCAGTATTTT. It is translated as CASRPSGGTDTQYF.

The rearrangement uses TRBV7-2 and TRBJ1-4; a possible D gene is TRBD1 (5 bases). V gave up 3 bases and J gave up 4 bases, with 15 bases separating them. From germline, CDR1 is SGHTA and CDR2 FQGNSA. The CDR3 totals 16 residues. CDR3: CASSLGLRPGNEKLFF. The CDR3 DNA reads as TGTGCCAGCAGCTTGGGACTTCGTCCGGGTAATGAAAAACTGTTTTTT.